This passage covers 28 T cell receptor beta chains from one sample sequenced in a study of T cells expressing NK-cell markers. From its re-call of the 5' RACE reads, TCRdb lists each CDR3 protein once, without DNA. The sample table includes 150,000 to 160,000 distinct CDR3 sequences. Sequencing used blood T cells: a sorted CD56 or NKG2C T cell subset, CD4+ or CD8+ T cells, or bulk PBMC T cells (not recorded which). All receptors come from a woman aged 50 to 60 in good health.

CDR3 loop: CASSIQSSYNSPLHF. This sequence joins TRBV3-1 and TRBJ1-6. The length of the CDR3 is 15 residues. Germline lookup yields CDR1 LGHDT and CDR2 YNNKEL (reference sequence).

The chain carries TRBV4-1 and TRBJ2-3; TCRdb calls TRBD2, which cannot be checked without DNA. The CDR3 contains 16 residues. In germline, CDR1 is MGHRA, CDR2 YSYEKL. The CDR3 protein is CASSQGLAGGDDTQYF.

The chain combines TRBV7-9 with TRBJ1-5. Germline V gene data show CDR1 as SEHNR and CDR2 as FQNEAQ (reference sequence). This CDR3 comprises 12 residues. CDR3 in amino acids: CASSSDRQPQHF.

The CDR3 loop reads CASSPLGGRANEQFF. J is TRBJ2-1 and V is TRBV4-1; checking the TCRdb D call of TRBD1 is not possible without DNA. Per germline, CDR1 MGHRA and CDR2 YSYEKL. This CDR3 is built from 15 residues.

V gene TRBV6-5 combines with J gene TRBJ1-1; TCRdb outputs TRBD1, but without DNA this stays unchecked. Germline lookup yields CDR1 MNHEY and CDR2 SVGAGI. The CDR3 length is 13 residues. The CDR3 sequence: CASNPGPNTEAFF.

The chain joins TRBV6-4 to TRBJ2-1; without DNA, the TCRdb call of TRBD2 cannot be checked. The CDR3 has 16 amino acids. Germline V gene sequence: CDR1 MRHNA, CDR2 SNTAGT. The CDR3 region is CASSDTLLADSNEQFF.

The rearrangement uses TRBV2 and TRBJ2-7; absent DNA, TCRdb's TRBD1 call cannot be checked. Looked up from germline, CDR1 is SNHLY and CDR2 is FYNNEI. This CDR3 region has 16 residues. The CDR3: CASSDRVAGSRYEQYF.

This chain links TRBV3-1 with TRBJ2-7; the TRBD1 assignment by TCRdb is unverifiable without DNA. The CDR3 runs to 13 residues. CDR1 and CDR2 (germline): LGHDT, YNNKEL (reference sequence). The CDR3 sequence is CASSQVRGREQYF.

CDR3 residues: CASSQMGQGSTYEQYF. This sequence joins TRBV4-2 and TRBJ2-7; TCRdb outputs TRBD1, but without DNA this stays unchecked. The germline V gene has CDR1 LGHNA and CDR2 YNFKEQ. The CDR3 length is 16 residues.

CDR3 sequence: CASSSGTSGRKDTGELFF. The V and J genes are TRBV7-9 and TRBJ2-2; TCRdb picks TRBD2, but there is no DNA to check that call. CDR1 SEHNR and CDR2 FQNEAQ come from the germline V gene (reference sequence). This CDR3 comprises 18 residues.

The CDR3 loop is CASSQDVLFYPPGSCFF. The V and J genes are TRBV3-1 and TRBJ2-2. The CDR3 loop spans 17 amino acids. The germline V gene encodes CDR1 LGHDT and CDR2 YNNKEL (reference sequence).

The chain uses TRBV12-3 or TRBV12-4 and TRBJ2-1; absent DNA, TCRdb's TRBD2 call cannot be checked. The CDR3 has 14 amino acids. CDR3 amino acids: CASSFEDYNNEQFF.

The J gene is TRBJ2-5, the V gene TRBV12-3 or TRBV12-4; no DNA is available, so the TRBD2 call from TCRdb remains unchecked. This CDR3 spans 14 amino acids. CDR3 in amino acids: CASSLAGGRETQYF.

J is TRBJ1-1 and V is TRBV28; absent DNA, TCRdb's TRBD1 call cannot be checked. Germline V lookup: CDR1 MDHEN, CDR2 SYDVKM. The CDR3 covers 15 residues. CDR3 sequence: CASSSYTGGVAEAFF.

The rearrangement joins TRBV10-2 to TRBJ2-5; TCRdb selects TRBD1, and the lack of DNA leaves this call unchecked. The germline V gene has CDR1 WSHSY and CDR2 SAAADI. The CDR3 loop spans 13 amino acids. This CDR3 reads CASTGQWQETQYF.

The CDR3 sequence is CSARVMDRVGTSDQETQYF. V gene TRBV20-1 combines with J gene TRBJ2-5; there is no DNA to check the TCRdb D call of TRBD2. Germline V gene sequence: CDR1 DFQATT, CDR2 SNEGSKA (reference sequence). There are 19 residues in the CDR3.

The CDR3 reads CASISDRGNQPQHF. The chain links TRBV12-3 or TRBV12-4 to TRBJ1-5; lacking DNA, the TRBD1 call made by TCRdb goes unchecked. There are 14 residues in the CDR3.

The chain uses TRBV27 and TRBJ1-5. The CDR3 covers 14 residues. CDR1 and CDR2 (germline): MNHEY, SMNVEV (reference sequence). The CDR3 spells CASSTQQMDQPQHF.

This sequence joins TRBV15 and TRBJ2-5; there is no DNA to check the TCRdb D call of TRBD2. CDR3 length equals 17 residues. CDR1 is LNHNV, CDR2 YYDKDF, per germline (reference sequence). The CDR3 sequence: CATSSRTGLAGEETQYF. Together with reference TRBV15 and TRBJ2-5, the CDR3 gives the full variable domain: DAMVIQNPRYQVTQFGKPVTLSCSQTLNHNVMYWYQQKSSQAPKLLFHYYDKDFNNEADTPDNFQSRRPNTSFCFLDIRSPGLGDTAMYLCATSSRTGLAGEETQYFGPGTRLLVL.

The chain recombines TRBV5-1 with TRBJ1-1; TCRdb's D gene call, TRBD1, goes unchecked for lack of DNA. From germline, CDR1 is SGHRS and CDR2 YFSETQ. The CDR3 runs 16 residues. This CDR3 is CASSLTPGQRNTEAFF.

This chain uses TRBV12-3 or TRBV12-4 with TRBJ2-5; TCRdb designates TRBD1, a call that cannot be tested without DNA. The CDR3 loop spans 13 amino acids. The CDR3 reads CASTRGDRETQYF.

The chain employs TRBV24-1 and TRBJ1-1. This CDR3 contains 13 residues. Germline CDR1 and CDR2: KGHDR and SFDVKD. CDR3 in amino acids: CATSEAMGTEAFF.

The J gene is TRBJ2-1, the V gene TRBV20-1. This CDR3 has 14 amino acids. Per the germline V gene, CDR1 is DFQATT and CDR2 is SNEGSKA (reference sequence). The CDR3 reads CSARAAASRREQFF.

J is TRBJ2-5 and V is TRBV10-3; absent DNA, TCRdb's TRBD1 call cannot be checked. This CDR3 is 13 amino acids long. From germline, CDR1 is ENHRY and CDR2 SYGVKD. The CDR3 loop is CAIRGQGFETQYF.

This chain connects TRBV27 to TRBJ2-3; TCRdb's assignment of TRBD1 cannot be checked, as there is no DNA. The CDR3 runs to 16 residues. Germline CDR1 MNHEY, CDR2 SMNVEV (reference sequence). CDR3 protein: CASSPGTTPSTDTQYF.

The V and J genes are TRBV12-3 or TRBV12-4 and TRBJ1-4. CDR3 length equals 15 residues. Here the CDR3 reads CASTLGGWGLEKLFF.

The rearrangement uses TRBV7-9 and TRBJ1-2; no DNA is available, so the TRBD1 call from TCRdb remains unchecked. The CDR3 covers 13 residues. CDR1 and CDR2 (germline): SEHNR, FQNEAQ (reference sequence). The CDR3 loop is CASSQDRDYGYTF.

CDR3 region: CASSFGLAEPTDTQYF. This sequence joins TRBV5-1 and TRBJ2-3. This CDR3 has 16 residues. Germline V gene sequence: CDR1 SGHRS, CDR2 YFSETQ.